One and the same sample provided the 26 T cell receptor beta chains below, sequenced in a study of shared clonotypes between healthy human individuals. CD45RO-negative cells were positively selected for CCR7, leaving out terminally differentiated effector memory CD45RA+ cells. TCRdb's copy holds only in-frame clones and misses some; the assay was immunoSEQ multiplex PCR. The table has hundreds of thousands of clones, approximately 96% seen once; the top ten hold approximately 0.1%. The sequenced material came from naive CD8+ T cells sorted from blood. These receptors were obtained from a woman aged 25 to 39 in good health.

V usage is TRBV5-4 and J usage is TRBJ1-1; the D gene is possibly TRBD1 (5 bases). The CDR3 loop spans 13 amino acids. Trimming removed 9 bases at V and 0 bases at J, with 12 bases between. In germline, CDR1 is SGHNT, CDR2 YYREEE (reference sequence). CDR3 nucleotides: TGTGCCACCTCGCGGGGCATGAACACTGAAGCTTTCTTT. This gives the protein CATSRGMNTEAFF.

This clone was seen only once. This chain connects TRBV13 to TRBJ2-7; no clear D. The CDR3 has 14 residues. Germline V gene data show CDR1 as PRHDT and CDR2 as FYEKMQ (reference sequence). The V end lost 5 bases, the J end lost 2 bases, and 13 bases lay between the germline ends. The CDR3 bases are TGTGCCAGCAGCCCCTTTAGCTCTCCCTACGAGCAGTACTTC. This encodes CASSPFSSPYEQYF. Full variable domain (missing parts from reference TRBV13 and TRBJ2-7): AAGVIQSPRHLIKEKRETATLKCYPIPRHDTVYWYQQGPGQDPQFLISFYEKMQSDKGSIPDRFSAQQFSDYHSELNMSSLELGDSALYFCASSPFSSPYEQYFGPGTRLTVT.

V is TRBV19 and J is TRBJ1-1, with D possibly matching TRBD1 (5 bases). CDR1 is LNHDA and CDR2 is SQIVND in the germline V gene (reference sequence). The CDR3 spans 16 residues. V was shortened by 3 bases and J by 5 bases, with 19 bases between the two germline ends. The CDR3 here is CASSMGDLLSGTEAFF. In nucleotides, the CDR3 is TGTGCCAGTAGTATGGGGGACCTCCTAAGTGGGACTGAAGCTTTCTTT.

To note about this clone: This sample includes further DNA sequences coding for the same CDR3. J is TRBJ2-1 and V is TRBV9; no clear D gene. Trimming stripped 0 bases from V and 2 bases from J, with 6 bases between. Germline V gives CDR1 SGDLS, CDR2 YYNGEE. The CDR3 totals 14 residues. The CDR3 DNA reads TGTGCCAGCAGCGTAGAGGCGACCTACAATGAGCAGTTCTTC. It specifies CASSVEATYNEQFF.

The table lists this clone with a count of one. The V call is TRBV5-6, the J call TRBJ2-1; 7 bases fit TRBD2. This CDR3 spans 15 amino acids. Germline CDR1 is SGHDT and CDR2 is YYEEEE. Germline trimming cut 4 bases from V and 4 bases from J; bases unmatched to any gene: 8. The CDR3 nucleotides read TGTGCCAGCAGCCCGGCTAGCGGACTTTACAATGAGCAGTTCTTC. Protein sequence: CASSPASGLYNEQFF.

This clone was observed a single time. The chain employs TRBV28 and TRBJ1-3, with no clear D. Germline CDR1 is MDHEN and CDR2 is SYDVKM. The CDR3 length is 17 residues. V lost 3 bases and J 0 bases, leaving 15 bases between the germline ends. CDR3 sequence (DNA): TGTGCCAGCAGTTTTGATGGCAGACGGACCTCTGGAAACACCATATATTTT. Protein: CASSFDGRRTSGNTIYF. Based on the CDR3 plus reference TRBV28 and TRBJ1-3, the full variable domain is DVKVTQSSRYLVKRTGEKVFLECVQDMDHENMFWYRQDPGLGLRLIYFSYDVKMKEKGDIPEGYSVSREKKERFSLILESASTNQTSMYLCASSFDGRRTSGNTIYFGEGSWLTVV.

The J gene is TRBJ2-7, the V gene TRBV5-1; D unresolved. V was clipped by 0 bases and J by 1 base, with 8 bases between them. This CDR3 has 14 amino acids. The germline V gene has CDR1 SGHRS and CDR2 YFSETQ. The CDR3 DNA follows: TGCGCCAGCAGCTTGGCCCTGGAGTCCTACGAGCAGTACTTC. It translates to CASSLALESYEQYF.

The chain couples TRBV4-1 to TRBJ1-4; D remains unclear. V dropped 0 bases and J dropped 4 bases, with 12 bases sitting between them. This CDR3 region has 16 residues. Germline V gene lookup returns CDR1 MGHRA and CDR2 YSYEKL. The CDR3 nucleotides read TGCGCCAGCAGCCAAGATCCGGCCGGGTTTAATGAAAAACTGTTTTTT. Amino acids: CASSQDPAGFNEKLFF.

The chain combines TRBV11-2 with TRBJ1-4; D not resolved. Trimming shortened V by 6 bases and J by 3 bases, and 14 bases separated the two germline ends. The CDR3 is made up of 15 amino acids. Germline V gene sequence: CDR1 SGHAT, CDR2 FQNNGV. The CDR3 bases are TGTGCCAGCAGTCCGAGCGGGGTGGCTAATGAAAAACTGTTTTTT. It specifies CASSPSGVANEKLFF.

V is TRBV2 and J is TRBJ2-7, with a weak D call TRBD1 (5 bases). Looked up from germline, CDR1 is SNHLY and CDR2 is FYNNEI. This CDR3 comprises 13 residues. Between the trimmed V and J ends, which lost 4 bases and 3 bases, there was a span of 10 bases. CDR3 sequence reads: CASSAGAFYEQYF. The CDR3 DNA sequence: TGTGCCAGCAGTGCTGGGGCCTTCTACGAGCAGTACTTC.

The CDR3 loop reads CASSIDLYRESEQYF. CDR3 DNA sequence: TGTGCCAGTAGTATAGATCTATACAGGGAGTCCGAGCAGTACTTC. This chain connects TRBV19 to TRBJ2-7, with D tentatively TRBD1 (6 bases). Germline loops: CDR1 LNHDA, CDR2 SQIVND (reference sequence). The V gene lost 0 bases and the J gene lost 6 bases, with 15 bases spanning the gap. This CDR3 is 15 amino acids long.

The chain employs TRBV6-1 and TRBJ2-7, with 7 bases identical to TRBD2. The CDR3 sequence is 13 residues long. CDR1 and CDR2 from the germline V gene are MNHNS and SASEGT. J lost 2 bases, V lost 5 bases, and 3 bases had no gene match. The CDR3 loop reads CASSWGGTYEQYF. The CDR3, as DNA: TGTGCCAGCAGTTGGGGGGGGACCTACGAGCAGTACTTC.

V is TRBV28 and J is TRBJ1-5, with a tentative D call TRBD1 (6 bases). Trimming left V 3 bases short and J 0 bases short, with 9 bases between. CDR1 and CDR2 (germline): MDHEN, SYDVKM. This CDR3 contains 15 residues. CDR3 nucleotides: TGTGCCAGCAGTTTGGGGGCAATTAGCAATCAGCCCCAGCATTTT. Translated: CASSLGAISNQPQHF. Looking up the rest from reference TRBV28 and TRBJ1-5 gives the full variable domain: DVKVTQSSRYLVKRTGEKVFLECVQDMDHENMFWYRQDPGLGLRLIYFSYDVKMKEKGDIPEGYSVSREKKERFSLILESASTNQTSMYLCASSLGAISNQPQHFGDGTRLSIL.

The chain carries TRBV13 and TRBJ2-7; 8 nucleotides match TRBD2. This CDR3 comprises 17 residues. The V and J ends lost 0 bases and 3 bases, in that order; junction bases with no gene match: 10. Per the germline V gene, CDR1 is PRHDT and CDR2 is FYEKMQ (reference sequence). The CDR3 nucleotides read TGTGCCAGCAGCTTAGGCCTAGGGTTGGCGGGGGGCTACGAGCAGTACTTC. Its translation: CASSLGLGLAGGYEQYF. The whole variable domain, remainder taken from reference TRBV13 and TRBJ2-7, is AAGVIQSPRHLIKEKRETATLKCYPIPRHDTVYWYQQGPGQDPQFLISFYEKMQSDKGSIPDRFSAQQFSDYHSELNMSSLELGDSALYFCASSLGLGLAGGYEQYFGPGTRLTVT.

The chain carries TRBV28 and TRBJ2-5; D is undetermined. V was cut by 4 bases and J by 5 bases, with 17 bases left in between. Germline CDR1 MDHEN, CDR2 SYDVKM. The CDR3 is 15 amino acids. The CDR3 is CASSSGQIGEETQYF. In DNA, the CDR3 is TGTGCCAGCAGTTCCGGGCAGATCGGTGAGGAGACCCAGTACTTC.

The count of this clone is one. The chain is built from TRBV9 and TRBJ1-2; D is possibly TRBD1 (6 bases). Germline CDR1 SGDLS, CDR2 YYNGEE. The V and J ends lost 3 bases and 2 bases respectively, with 14 bases between them. The CDR3 spans 15 residues. The CDR3: CASSGMRDNNYGYTF. The CDR3 coding sequence is TGTGCCAGCAGCGGAATGAGGGACAACAACTATGGCTACACCTTC. The variable domain in full, completed from reference TRBV9 and TRBJ1-2, reads DSGVTQTPKHLITATGQRVTLRCSPRSGDLSVYWYQQSLDQGLQFLIQYYNGEERAKGNILERFSAQQFPDLHSELNLSSLELGDSALYFCASSGMRDNNYGYTFGSGTRLTVV.

This chain links TRBV7-9 with TRBJ2-7; TRBD2 matches at 10 bases. This CDR3 is 17 amino acids long. Germline CDR1 is SEHNR and CDR2 is FQNEAQ (reference sequence). J was trimmed by 5 bases and V by 2 bases; bases with no gene match: 12. The CDR3 sequence is CASSLSGGGTSDHEQYF. The CDR3 DNA follows: TGTGCCAGCAGCTTATCGGGAGGGGGGACTAGCGATCACGAGCAGTACTTC.

The V call is TRBV21-1, the J call TRBJ2-7; the DNA was not used to check the table's D call, TRBD2. TRBV21-1 is tagged as a pseudogene. CDR3 length: 14 amino acids. As DNA, the CDR3 is TGTGCCAGCAGCAAAGTGCCTCAGTTGAGGGAGCAGTACTTC. The encoded protein is CASSKVPQLREQYF.

This chain joins TRBV27 and TRBJ2-5; no reliable D call. The V end lost 3 bases, the J end lost 4 bases, and 6 bases lay between the germline ends. This CDR3 comprises 12 residues. CDR1 is MNHEY and CDR2 is SMNVEV in the germline V gene (reference sequence). CDR3 sequence: CASSFSGETQYF. CDR3 nucleotide sequence: TGTGCCAGCAGTTTCAGTGGAGAGACCCAGTACTTC.

The chain recombines TRBV5-6 with TRBJ2-5; 12 bases line up with TRBD2. This CDR3 has 16 amino acids. J gave up 5 bases and V 6 bases, and 11 bases lay outside the gene matches. From germline, CDR1 is SGHDT and CDR2 YYEEEE. CDR3 protein: CASTPGWTSGTETQYF. The CDR3 DNA reads as TGTGCCAGCACCCCAGGATGGACTAGCGGGACCGAGACCCAGTACTTC.

This chain links TRBV14 with TRBJ2-1; unclear D gene. From germline, CDR1 is SGHDN and CDR2 FVKESK. The V and J ends lost 3 bases and 2 bases respectively, with 11 bases between them. CDR3 length equals 15 residues. The DNA of the CDR3 is TGTGCCAGCAGCCACCTATTCCTAACCTACAATGAGCAGTTCTTC. It specifies CASSHLFLTYNEQFF.

The chain recombines TRBV4-2 with TRBJ1-5, with a possible D match to TRBD1 (5 bases). The V end was cut by 0 bases, the J end by 3 bases, with 12 bases between. Germline CDR1 and CDR2: LGHNA and YNFKEQ. This CDR3 contains 16 residues. CDR3 DNA sequence: TGTGCCAGCAGCCAAGATCCGGCGACAGCCAATCAGCCCCAGCATTTT. Protein product: CASSQDPATANQPQHF.

Points on this clone: The same CDR3 also results from other DNA sequences found in this sample. The chain has TRBV28 and TRBJ2-3; D gene unclear. The CDR3 is made up of 14 amino acids. The V gene's germline CDR1 is MDHEN and CDR2 SYDVKM. V lost 3 bases and J lost 1, with 8 bases in between. CDR3 amino acids: CASSLVGGTDTQYF. The CDR3 region has the DNA TGTGCCAGCAGTTTGGTGGGTGGCACAGATACGCAGTATTTT.

The genes are TRBV5-1 and TRBJ2-7; a weak D match, TRBD2 (5 bases). This CDR3 is 16 amino acids long. V was trimmed by 0 bases and J by 1 base, leaving 14 bases between them. Germline loops: CDR1 SGHRS, CDR2 YFSETQ. CDR3 protein: CASSLAGIKSSYEQYF. CDR3 DNA sequence: TGCGCCAGCAGCTTGGCCGGGATCAAATCATCCTACGAGCAGTACTTC.

The V call is TRBV9, the J call TRBJ2-7; D is ambiguous. In germline, CDR1 is SGDLS, CDR2 YYNGEE. This CDR3 comprises 15 residues. Deletions cut 2 bases from V and 7 bases from J, with 19 bases between. CDR3 DNA: TGTGCCAGCAGCGTCTCGGACCGCTCGCGATTGGAGCAGTACTTC. Amino acid sequence: CASSVSDRSRLEQYF.

This chain uses TRBV29-1 with TRBJ2-5; D is ambiguous. Germline V gene data show CDR1 as SQVTM and CDR2 as ANQGSEA. Deletions cut 1 base from V and 1 base from J, with 19 bases between. This CDR3 is built from 17 residues. The CDR3 reads CSVEGPFGLPLQETQYF. The CDR3 DNA sequence: TGCAGCGTTGAAGGTCCGTTCGGGTTGCCCCTCCAAGAGACCCAGTACTTC.